These T cell receptor beta chains were read from a single sample in a study of T cells after yellow fever vaccination. TCRdb fed the 5' RACE reads into MiXCR, producing one record per CDR3 protein. The sample holds fewer than 650,000 distinct CDR3 sequences; around a fifth are singletons and the top ten take less than 20%. Sequences were derived from PBMCs, sampled about 20 days after the first yellow fever vaccination. All receptors derive from a man between 18 and 29 years old who received the YFV17D yellow fever vaccine. The CDR3 runs from the conserved cysteine through the conserved F or W. D genes are given only for firm matches. Clone size appears in some rows only: once, few, many, or a class for an expanded clone.

clone_size j_call d_call v_call cdr3_nt cdr3_aa
many TRBJ2-1 . TRBV18 TGTGCCAGCTCACAGACCTCAGGGTCCAATGAGCAGTTCTTC CASSQTSGSNEQFF
few TRBJ1-5 . TRBV15 TGTGCCACCAGCAGAGGCAGGTATAGCAATCAGCCCCAGCATTTT CATSRGRYSNQPQHF
few TRBJ1-5 . TRBV7-9 TGTGCCAGCAGCTTAGATGCGATCAATCAGCCCCAGCATTTT CASSLDAINQPQHF
few TRBJ1-1 TRBD1 TRBV7-9 TGTGCCAGCAGCTCACCTACCGGGACAGGAATCACTGAAGCTTTCTTT CASSSPTGTGITEAFF
few TRBJ2-3 . TRBV4-2 TGTGCCAGCAGCCAAGAGACAGCCAAATTCACAGATACGCAGTATTTT CASSQETAKFTDTQYF
many TRBJ2-2 TRBD1 TRBV12-3/TRBV12-4 TGTGCCAGCAGTTTACCCGGGACAGGGGTCCGTGGGGAGCTGTTTTTT CASSLPGTGVRGELFF
. TRBJ1-1 TRBD1 TRBV27 TGTGCCAGCAGTTTAAAGTCAGGGGGAGGAACTGAAGCTTTCTTT CASSLKSGGGTEAFF
few TRBJ2-3 . TRBV10-3 TGTGCCATCACCAGGACGGCTAGCACAGATACGCAGTATTTT CAITRTASTDTQYF
. TRBJ1-1 . TRBV7-9 TGTGCCAGCAGCTTAGGTAGTCTACAGAACACTGAAGCTTTCTTT CASSLGSLQNTEAFF
. TRBJ1-1 TRBD1 TRBV5-1 TGCGCCAGCAGTAGAACAGGGGGATCCACTGAAGCTTTCTTT CASSRTGGSTEAFF
. TRBJ2-6 . TRBV10-3 TGTGCCATCAGTCCAGGACAGTCTCATGGGGCCAACGTCCTGACTTTC CAISPGQSHGANVLTF
few TRBJ1-5 . TRBV27 TGTGCCAGCAGTTTATTGGATAGCAATCAGCCCCAGCATTTT CASSLLDSNQPQHF